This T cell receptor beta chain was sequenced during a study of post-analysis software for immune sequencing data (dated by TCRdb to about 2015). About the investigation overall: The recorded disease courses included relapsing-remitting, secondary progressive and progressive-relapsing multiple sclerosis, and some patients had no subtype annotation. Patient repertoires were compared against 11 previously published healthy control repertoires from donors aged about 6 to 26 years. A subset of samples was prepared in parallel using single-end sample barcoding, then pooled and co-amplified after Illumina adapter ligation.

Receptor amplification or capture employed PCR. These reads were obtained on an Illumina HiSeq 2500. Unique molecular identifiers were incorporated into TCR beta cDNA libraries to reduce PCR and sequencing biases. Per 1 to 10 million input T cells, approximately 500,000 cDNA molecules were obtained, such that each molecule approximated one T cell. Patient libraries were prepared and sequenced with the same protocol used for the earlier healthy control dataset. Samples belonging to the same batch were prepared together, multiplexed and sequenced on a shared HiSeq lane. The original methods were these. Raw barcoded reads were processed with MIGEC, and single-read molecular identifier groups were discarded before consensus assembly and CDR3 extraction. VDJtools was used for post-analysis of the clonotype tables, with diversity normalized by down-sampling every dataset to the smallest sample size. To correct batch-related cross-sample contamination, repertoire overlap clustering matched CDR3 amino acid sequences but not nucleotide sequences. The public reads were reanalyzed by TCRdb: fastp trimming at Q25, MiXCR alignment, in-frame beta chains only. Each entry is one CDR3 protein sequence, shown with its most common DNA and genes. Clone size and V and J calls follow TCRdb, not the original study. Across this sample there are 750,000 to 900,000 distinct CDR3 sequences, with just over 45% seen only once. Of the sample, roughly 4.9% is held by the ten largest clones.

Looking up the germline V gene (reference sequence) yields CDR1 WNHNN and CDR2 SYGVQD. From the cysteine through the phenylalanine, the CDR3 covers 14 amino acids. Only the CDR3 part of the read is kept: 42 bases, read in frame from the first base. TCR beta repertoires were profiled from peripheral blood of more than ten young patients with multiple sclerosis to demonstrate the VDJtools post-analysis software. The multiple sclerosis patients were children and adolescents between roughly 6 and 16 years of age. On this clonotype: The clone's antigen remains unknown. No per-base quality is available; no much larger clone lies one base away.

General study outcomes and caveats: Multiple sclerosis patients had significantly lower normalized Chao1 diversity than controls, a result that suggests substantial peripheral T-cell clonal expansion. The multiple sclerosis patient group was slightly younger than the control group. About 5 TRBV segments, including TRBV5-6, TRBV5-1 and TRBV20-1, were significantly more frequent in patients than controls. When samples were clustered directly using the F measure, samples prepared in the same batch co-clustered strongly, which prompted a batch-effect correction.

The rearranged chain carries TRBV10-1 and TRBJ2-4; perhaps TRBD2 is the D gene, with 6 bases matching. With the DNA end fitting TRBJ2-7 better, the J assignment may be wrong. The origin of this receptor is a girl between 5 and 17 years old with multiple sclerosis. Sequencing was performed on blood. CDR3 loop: CASSESWRGGEQYF. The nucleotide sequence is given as TGCGCCAGCAGTGAGTCTTGGAGGGGTGGCGAGCAGTACTTC.